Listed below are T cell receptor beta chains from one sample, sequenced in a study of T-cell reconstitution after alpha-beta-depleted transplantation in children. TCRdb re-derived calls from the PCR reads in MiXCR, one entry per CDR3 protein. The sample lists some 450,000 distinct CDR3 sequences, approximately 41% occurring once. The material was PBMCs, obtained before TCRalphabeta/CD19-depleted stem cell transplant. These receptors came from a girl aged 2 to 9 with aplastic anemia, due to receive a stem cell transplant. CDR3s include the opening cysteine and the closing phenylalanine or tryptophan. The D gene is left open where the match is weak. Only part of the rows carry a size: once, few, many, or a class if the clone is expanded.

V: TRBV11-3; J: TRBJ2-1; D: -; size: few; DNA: TGTGCCAGCAGCTTCCCGGGAGTCGATGAGCAGTTCTTC; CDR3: CASSFPGVDEQFF
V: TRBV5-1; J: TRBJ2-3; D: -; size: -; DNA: TGCGCCAGCAGCTTGAGGCCAGGGCCTAGCACAGATACGCAGTATTTT; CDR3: CASSLRPGPSTDTQYF
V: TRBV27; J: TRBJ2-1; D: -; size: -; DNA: TGTGCCAGCAGAATACAGGGTCTCTCCTACAATGAGCAGTTCTTC; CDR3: CASRIQGLSYNEQFF
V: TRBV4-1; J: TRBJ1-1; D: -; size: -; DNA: TGCGCCAGCAGCCAAGTACCGGCAGGGGCTGAAGCTTTCTTT; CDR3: CASSQVPAGAEAFF
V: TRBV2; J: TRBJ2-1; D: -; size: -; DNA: TGTGCCAGCAGCCTTAGCGCCTCCTACAATGAGCAGTTCTTC; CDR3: CASSLSASYNEQFF
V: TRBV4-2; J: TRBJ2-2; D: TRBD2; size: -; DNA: TGTGCCAGCAGCCTCTCCCCGGTGGGACTAGCGGGTCCCGGGGAGCTGTTTTTT; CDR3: CASSLSPVGLAGPGELFF
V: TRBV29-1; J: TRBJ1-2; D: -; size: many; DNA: TGCAGCGTTGAAGGGACTCCCTATGGCTACACCTTC; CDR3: CSVEGTPYGYTF
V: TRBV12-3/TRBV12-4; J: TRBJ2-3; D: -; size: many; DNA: TGTGCCAGCAGCCCCTCGCGCGGGACAGATACGCAGTATTTT; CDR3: CASSPSRGTDTQYF
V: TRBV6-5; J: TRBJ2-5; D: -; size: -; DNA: TGTGCCAGCAGTTACTGGATTGGAGGGGGGAAAGAGACCCAGTACTTC; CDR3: CASSYWIGGGKETQYF
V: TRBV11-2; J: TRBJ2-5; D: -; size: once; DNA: TGTGCCAGCAGCTTACATCATCAGGGGGGAGAGACCCAGTACTTC; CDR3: CASSLHHQGGETQYF
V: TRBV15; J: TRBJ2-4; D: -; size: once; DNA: TGTGCCACCAGCAGAGGCCAGGGGGGCGCCAAAAACATTCAGTACTTC; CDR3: CATSRGQGGAKNIQYF
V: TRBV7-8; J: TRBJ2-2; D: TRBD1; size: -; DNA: TGTGCCAGCAGCTTAGGTTCTCGGACAGGGGGCACCGGGGAGCTGTTTTTT; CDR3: CASSLGSRTGGTGELFF
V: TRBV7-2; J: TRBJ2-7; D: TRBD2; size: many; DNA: TGTGCCAGCAGCTTAGGGGGACTAGCGGGAGTATCCGAGCAGTACTTC; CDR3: CASSLGGLAGVSEQYF
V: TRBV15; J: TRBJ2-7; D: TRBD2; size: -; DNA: TGTGCCACCAGCAGAGATCGGGCGTTTTTGAGCGGGAGGGCCTACGAGCAGTACTTC; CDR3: CATSRDRAFLSGRAYEQYF
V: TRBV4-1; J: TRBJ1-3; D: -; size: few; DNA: TGCGCCAGCAGCCAAGCATCCCGCGGGTTTACTTACTCTGGAAACACCATATATTTT; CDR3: CASSQASRGFTYSGNTIYF
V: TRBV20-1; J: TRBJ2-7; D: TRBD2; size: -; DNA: TGCAGTTCCATAGCGGGGGGCGGATACGAGCAGTACTTC; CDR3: CSSIAGGGYEQYF
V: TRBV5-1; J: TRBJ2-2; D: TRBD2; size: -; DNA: TGCGCCAGCAGCTTGGCGTGGACTAGCGGGGGGGCCGGCACCGGGGAGCTGTTTTTT; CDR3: CASSLAWTSGGAGTGELFF
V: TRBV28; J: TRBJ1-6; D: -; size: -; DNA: TGTGCCAGCAGTTCTCTCGGACCGACCAATTCACCCCTCCACTTT; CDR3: CASSSLGPTNSPLHF
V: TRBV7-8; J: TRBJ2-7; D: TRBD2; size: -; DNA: TGTGCCAGCGGCGGGACTAGCGGGGGGCGGGGGTACGAGCAGTACTTC; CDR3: CASGGTSGGRGYEQYF
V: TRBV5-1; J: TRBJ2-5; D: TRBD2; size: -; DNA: TGCGCCAGCAGCGAGGGACTAGCGGGGCCTATAATCGAGACCCAATACTTC; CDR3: CASSEGLAGPIIETQYF
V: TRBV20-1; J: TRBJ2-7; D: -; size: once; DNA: TGCAGTGCGGCAAACAGGGACTCCTCCTACGAGCAGTACTTC; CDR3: CSAANRDSSYEQYF
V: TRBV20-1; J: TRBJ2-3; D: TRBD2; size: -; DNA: TGCAGTGCTAGAGCTAGCGGGTTTTTCGATACGCAGTATTTT; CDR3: CSARASGFFDTQYF
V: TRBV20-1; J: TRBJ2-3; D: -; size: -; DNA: TGCAGTGCTAGAGAAACAGGGACCACAGATACGCAGTATTTT; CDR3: CSARETGTTDTQYF
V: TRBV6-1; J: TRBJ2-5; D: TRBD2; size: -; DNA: TGTGCCAGCAGACGGACAGCGGGGGGGCAGGAGACCCAGTACTTC; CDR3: CASRRTAGGQETQYF
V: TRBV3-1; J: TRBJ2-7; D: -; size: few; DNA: TGTGCCAGCAGCCGAAGAGGGGTCGAGCAGTACTTC; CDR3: CASSRRGVEQYF
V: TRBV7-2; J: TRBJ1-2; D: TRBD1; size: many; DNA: TGTGCCAGCAGCCCCCGACAGGGATGGGTCTATGGCTACACCTTC; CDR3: CASSPRQGWVYGYTF
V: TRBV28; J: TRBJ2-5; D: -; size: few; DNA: TGTGCCAGCAGTTATACCGGACAGCTCCAAGAGACCCAGTACTTC; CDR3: CASSYTGQLQETQYF
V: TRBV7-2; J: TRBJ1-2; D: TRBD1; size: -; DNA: TGTGCCAGCAGCTTAAGGACAGGGACTAACTATGGCTACACCTTC; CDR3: CASSLRTGTNYGYTF
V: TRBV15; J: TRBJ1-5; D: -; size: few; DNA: TGTGCCACCAGCAACAGGAGTAATCAGCCCCAGCATTTT; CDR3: CATSNRSNQPQHF
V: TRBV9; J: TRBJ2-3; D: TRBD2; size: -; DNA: TGTGCCAGCAGCGTAGCCCCGGCGGGAGTGGAAGATACGCAGTATTTT; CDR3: CASSVAPAGVEDTQYF
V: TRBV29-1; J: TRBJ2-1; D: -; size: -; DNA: TGCAGCGTTGACGGAGGGGAGGATCTATCCTACAATGAGCAGTTCTTC; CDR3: CSVDGGEDLSYNEQFF
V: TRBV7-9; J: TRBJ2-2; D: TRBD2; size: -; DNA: TGTGCCAGCAGCCCCCAAACTAGCGGGTACACCGGGGAGCTGTTTTTT; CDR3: CASSPQTSGYTGELFF
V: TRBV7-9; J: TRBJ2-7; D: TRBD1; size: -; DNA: TGTGCCAGCAGCCCCATGGGGGACAGGGTTAAGAACGAGCAGTACTTC; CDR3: CASSPMGDRVKNEQYF
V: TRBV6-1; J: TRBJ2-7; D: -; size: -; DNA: TGTGCCAGCCACGACGGGAGAGGCTACGAGCAGTACTTC; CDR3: CASHDGRGYEQYF
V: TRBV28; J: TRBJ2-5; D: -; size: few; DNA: TGTGCCAGCAGTTTCCGCAGGGTAGGGGAGACCCAGTACTTC; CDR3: CASSFRRVGETQYF
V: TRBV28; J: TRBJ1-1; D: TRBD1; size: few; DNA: TGTGCCAGCAGTTCCTCCGGGACAGGGAGGTTGACTGAAGCTTTCTTT; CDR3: CASSSSGTGRLTEAFF
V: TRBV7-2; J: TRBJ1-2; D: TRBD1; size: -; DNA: TGTGCCAGCAGCTCTGACAGGGTGCGGGGCTACACCTTC; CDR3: CASSSDRVRGYTF
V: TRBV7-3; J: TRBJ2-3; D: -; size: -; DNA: TGTGCCAGCAGCCACGCCCGACTCAGGGGAGATACGCAGTATTTT; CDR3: CASSHARLRGDTQYF
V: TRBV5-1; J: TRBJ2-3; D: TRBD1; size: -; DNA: TGCGCCAGCAGCGGGAGGACAGGGGGCACAGATACGCAGTATTTT; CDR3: CASSGRTGGTDTQYF